These 26 T cell receptor beta chains came from one sample sequenced in a study of beta chain features in type 1 diabetes. What these receptors recognize is not known. Investigators reverse transcribed all isolated RNA, so they sequenced expressed TCRB transcripts. Produced via immunoSEQ multiplex PCR; TCRdb's table is partial and in-frame only. Here the sample spans around 710,000 clones, roughly an eighth being singletons. Study-wide results and caveats: Type 1 diabetes patients had TCRB CDR3s that were shorter (moderately but significantly so) in all four CD4+ subsets.

The sequenced sample was naive CD4+ T cells from blood. These receptors were obtained from a man aged 30 to 45 with type 1 diabetes.

The chain has TRBV10-3 and TRBJ1-2; D gene unclear. The length of the CDR3 is 15 residues. The V and J ends lost 0 bases and 0 bases respectively, with 8 bases between them. The V gene's germline CDR1 is ENHRY and CDR2 SYGVKD. Here the CDR3 reads CAISESMGANYGYTF. CDR3 DNA sequence: TGTGCCATCAGTGAGTCGATGGGAGCTAACTATGGCTACACCTTC.

This chain joins TRBV25-1 and TRBJ1-6; TRBD1 matches at 7 bases. Germline assignment: CDR1 MGHDK and CDR2 SYGVNS. The CDR3 has 15 amino acids. V lost 6 bases to trimming and J lost 10 bases; unmatched junction nucleotides: 12. The CDR3 nucleotides read TGTGCCAGCAGGAACCGACAGGGAGGAACCTCACCCCTCCACTTT. It is translated as CASRNRQGGTSPLHF.

Concerning this clone itself: The junction departs from germline at one end; a sequencing error may be responsible. The V call is TRBV9, the J call TRBJ1-2, with D unresolved. The CDR3 has 15 residues. Germline assignment: CDR1 SGDLS and CDR2 YYNGEE. The CDR3, as DNA: TGTGCCAGTAGCGTAGAGGTTGCTCAGAACTATGGCTACACCTTC. This codes for CASSVEVAQNYGYTF.

This clone was picked up a small number of times. The chain has TRBV4-3 and TRBJ1-4; possibly TRBD1 for D (5 bases). V gave up 0 bases and J gave up 5 bases, with 13 bases separating them. From germline, CDR1 is LGHNA and CDR2 YSLEER. CDR3 length: 16 residues. In nucleotides, the CDR3 is TGCGCCAGCAGCCAAGACTGGGGCCAGAGGAATGAAAAACTGTTTTTT. This sequence encodes CASSQDWGQRNEKLFF.

The chain joins TRBV9 to TRBJ1-1, with D tentatively TRBD1 (5 bases). This CDR3 has 15 amino acids. V dropped 4 bases and J dropped 6 bases, with 19 bases sitting between them. CDR1 SGDLS and CDR2 YYNGEE come from the germline V gene. CDR3 sequence reads: CASSPAQRGVAEAFF. The CDR3 nucleotides read TGTGCCAGCAGCCCAGCTCAAAGAGGGGTCGCTGAAGCTTTCTTT.

The chain recombines TRBV14 with TRBJ1-2; D is undetermined. The CDR3 covers 15 residues. V lost 4 bases and J 0 bases, leaving 12 bases between the germline ends. Germline V gene sequence: CDR1 SGHDN, CDR2 FVKESK. The DNA of the CDR3 is TGTGCCAGCAGCCTTCTGGCAGATTCTAACTATGGCTACACCTTC. Its protein product is CASSLLADSNYGYTF.

This clone has a handful of counts. The J gene is TRBJ2-4, the V gene TRBV28, with D tentatively TRBD1 (5 bases). Per the germline V gene, CDR1 is MDHEN and CDR2 is SYDVKM. Trimming pared 2 bases from V and 6 bases from J, leaving 14 bases between. This CDR3 is built from 15 residues. The CDR3 loop is CASSLGGAAGNIQYF. The CDR3 DNA reads as TGTGCCAGCAGTTTAGGTGGGGCCGCCGGAAACATTCAGTACTTC.

This sequence joins TRBV6-5 and TRBJ2-7; TRBD1 agrees at 11 bases. The CDR3 is 15 amino acids. J was trimmed by 6 bases and V by 0 bases; bases with no gene match: 4. Looked up from germline, CDR1 is MNHEY and CDR2 is SVGAGI. CDR3 DNA: TGTGCCAGCAGTTACTCTAGGACAGGGGGCGTCGAGCAGTACTTC. Encoded protein: CASSYSRTGGVEQYF.

The V and J genes are TRBV10-3 and TRBJ2-7, with D possibly TRBD1 on 6 matching bases. V was pared by 0 bases and J by 9 bases, with 21 bases between. The CDR3 loop spans 16 amino acids. The germline V gene encodes CDR1 ENHRY and CDR2 SYGVKD. CDR3 sequence reads: CAISESTQGVNLGQYF. The CDR3 region has the DNA TGTGCCATCAGTGAGTCGACACAGGGTGTTAACTTGGGGCAGTACTTC.

This chain uses TRBV7-9 with TRBJ1-6, with 9 bases fitting TRBD1. CDR1 SEHNR and CDR2 FQNEAQ come from the germline V gene (reference sequence). The CDR3 spans 15 residues. V lost 3 bases, J lost 6 bases, and 3 bases stayed unmatched. The CDR3: CASSFTGGGNSPLHF. The CDR3, as DNA: TGTGCCAGCAGCTTTACAGGGGGCGGTAATTCACCCCTCCACTTT. Supplemented by reference TRBV7-9 and TRBJ1-6, the full variable domain reads DTGVSQNPRHKITKRGQNVTFRCDPISEHNRLYWYRQTLGQGPEFLTYFQNEAQLEKSRLLSDRFSAERPKGSFSTLEIQRTEQGDSAMYLCASSFTGGGNSPLHFGNGTRLTVT.

This clone was detected a few times. The chain employs TRBV7-9 and TRBJ1-6; TRBD1 is a possible D gene (6 bases). The V and J ends lost 1 base and 7 bases respectively, with 20 bases between them. The CDR3 is 18 amino acids. Germline CDR1 and CDR2: SEHNR and FQNEAQ (reference sequence). CDR3 DNA sequence: TGTGCCAGCAGCTTAGGGCAGGACAGTCAAGGAGGGAATTCACCCCTCCACTTT. Amino acids: CASSLGQDSQGGNSPLHF.

With regard to this clone: This sample includes further DNA sequences coding for the same CDR3. This sequence joins TRBV5-6 and TRBJ1-6; D possibly corresponds to TRBD1 (5 bases). Germline V lookup: CDR1 SGHDT, CDR2 YYEEEE. The CDR3 totals 14 residues. Trimming took off 5 bases at V and 3 bases at J, with 9 bases between the two ends. CDR3: CASSSRGYNSPLHF. In nucleotides, the CDR3 is TGTGCCAGCAGTTCAAGGGGCTATAATTCACCCCTCCACTTT.

The V and J genes are TRBV4-3 and TRBJ1-1; 10 bases are a match to TRBD1. Germline CDR1 reads LGHNA; CDR2 reads YSLEER. The CDR3 extends over 20 amino acids. The ends lost 0 bases at V and 3 bases at J; junction bases unmatched: 16. CDR3 nucleotide sequence: TGCGCCAGCAGCCAAGAGAGCATCCCCGGGACAGGGGCTGTTGACACTGAAGCTTTCTTT. Translated: CASSQESIPGTGAVDTEAFF.

Written as DNA, the CDR3 is TGTGCCAGCGAAAGTGGGACAGGGGGTGAAAAACTGTTTTTT. Translation: CASESGTGGEKLFF. The chain recombines TRBV25-1 with TRBJ1-4; 11 nucleotides match TRBD1. V lost 8 bases and J lost 7; bases outside the gene matches: 6. This CDR3 has 14 residues. In germline, CDR1 is MGHDK, CDR2 SYGVNS.

The chain recombines TRBV5-4 with TRBJ2-5, with 7 bases identical to TRBD1. Germline assignment: CDR1 SGHNT and CDR2 YYREEE (reference sequence). CDR3 length: 14 residues. The V and J ends lost 4 bases and 1 base, in that order; junction bases with no gene match: 4. The chain's CDR3 is CASSGRDSQETQYF. The CDR3 nucleotides read TGTGCCAGCAGCGGCCGGGACAGCCAAGAGACCCAGTACTTC. The full variable domain, its missing parts supplied by reference TRBV5-4 and TRBJ2-5, is ETGVTQSPTHLIKTRGQQVTLRCSSQSGHNTVSWYQQALGQGPQFIFQYYREEENGRGNFPPRFSGLQFPNYSSELNVNALELDDSALYLCASSGRDSQETQYFGPGTRLLVL.

This sequence joins TRBV2 and TRBJ2-1; no reliable D call. The germline V gene encodes CDR1 SNHLY and CDR2 FYNNEI. This CDR3 contains 13 residues. Trimming took 9 bases from V and 3 from J, leaving 12 bases between them. In DNA, the CDR3 is TGTGCCAGTACTCTAGGGCGCTACAATGAGCAGTTCTTC. It translates to CASTLGRYNEQFF.

The sample holds a few counts of this clone. The chain employs TRBV4-2 and TRBJ2-5, with unresolved D. Trimming shortened V by 1 base and J by 9 bases, and 9 bases separated the two germline ends. CDR1 is LGHNA and CDR2 is YNFKEQ in the germline V gene. The CDR3 is made up of 12 amino acids. CDR3 nucleotides: TGTGCCAGCAGCCAAGGGGGTCCGGCCCAGTACTTC. Translation: CASSQGGPAQYF.

This clone was picked up a small number of times. The rearrangement uses TRBV2 and TRBJ1-1, with TRBD1 matching 8 bases. Germline values: CDR1 SNHLY, CDR2 FYNNEI. This CDR3 region has 17 residues. J was trimmed by 0 bases and V by 7 bases; bases with no gene match: 13. This CDR3 is CASIPETGVPMNTEAFF. The CDR3 nucleotides read TGTGCCAGCATCCCTGAGACAGGGGTTCCCATGAACACTGAAGCTTTCTTT.

This clone was picked up a small number of times. CDR3 coding DNA: TGTGCCAGCAGCCAAGACCCAGGCGGCTACGAGCAGTACTTC. Translation: CASSQDPGGYEQYF. The gene calls are TRBV4-2 and TRBJ2-7, with D hard to call. The CDR3 extends over 14 amino acids. Germline values: CDR1 LGHNA, CDR2 YNFKEQ. Trimming took off 0 bases at V and 3 bases at J, with 9 bases between the two ends.

CDR3 DNA: TGTGCCAGCAGCGCTACAAGGGGCCAAGGCCGGGGCCAGGGGGGCTACACCTTC. This translates into CASSATRGQGRGQGGYTF. The V call is TRBV9, the J call TRBJ1-2; tentative D call: TRBD1 (6 bases). There are 18 residues in the CDR3. Germline V gene data show CDR1 as SGDLS and CDR2 as YYNGEE. V was trimmed by 3 bases and J by 8 bases, leaving 29 bases between them.

The chain recombines TRBV6-5 with TRBJ1-2; no definite D call. V lost 0 bases, J lost 4 bases, and 12 bases lay in between. The V gene's germline CDR1 is MNHEY and CDR2 SVGAGI. This CDR3 has 15 residues. The CDR3 bases are TGTGCCAGCAGTTACTCTTTAGCAGGAGCCTATGGCTACACCTTC. Its protein is CASSYSLAGAYGYTF.

The J gene is TRBJ2-3, the V gene TRBV9; 7 positions agree with TRBD1. CDR1 is SGDLS, CDR2 YYNGEE, per germline. J lost 4 bases, V lost 0 bases, and 8 bases had no gene match. The CDR3 spans 16 residues. CDR3 DNA: TGTGCCAGCAGCGTAGGTCTACAGGGGAGCTCAGATACGCAGTATTTT. Translation gives CASSVGLQGSSDTQYF.

V gene TRBV2 combines with J gene TRBJ2-3; 8 positions agree with TRBD1. Germline trimming cut 11 bases from V and 2 bases from J; bases unmatched to any gene: 6. Germline CDR1 SNHLY, CDR2 FYNNEI. There are 13 residues in the CDR3. DNA of the CDR3: TGTGCCGTACAGGGGGAACTCACAGATACGCAGTATTTT. Translating it yields CAVQGELTDTQYF.

The chain links TRBV15 to TRBJ2-5, with D perhaps TRBD2 (5 bases). Germline-derived CDR1 and CDR2 are LNHNV and YYDKDF (reference sequence). The CDR3 runs to 16 residues. Between the trimmed V and J ends, which lost 3 bases and 6 bases, there was a span of 20 bases. CDR3 nucleotides: TGTGCCACCAGCAGTGACCTATCTGGGAGAGGAAAGACCCAGTACTTC. It translates to CATSSDLSGRGKTQYF.

This chain uses TRBV18 with TRBJ2-3, with unresolved D. V gave up 3 bases and J gave up 5 bases, with 6 bases separating them. Germline V CDR1 and CDR2: KGHSH, LQKENI. The CDR3 runs 12 residues. CDR3 DNA: TGTGCCAGCTCACCTTGGGAAGATACGCAGTATTTT. It is translated as CASSPWEDTQYF.

This clone came up a few times. The chain has TRBV7-9 and TRBJ2-3, with 11 bases identical to TRBD2. Germline V gene sequence: CDR1 SEHNR, CDR2 FQNEAQ (reference sequence). The trim removed 5 bases at V and 2 bases at J, leaving 3 bases unmatched. CDR3 size: 15 residues. The CDR3 DNA reads TGTGCCAGCAGCCCACTAGCGGGGGACACAGATACGCAGTATTTT. It yields the protein CASSPLAGDTDTQYF.